Following are 5 T cell receptor beta chains from one sample sequenced in a study of T cell repertoires in cytomegalovirus infection. Each CDR3 protein is one row after TCRdb ran MiXCR on the reads. The sample consists of around 310,000 distinct CDR3 sequences, roughly 15% of them appearing once. Sequencing was carried out using PBMCs. The origin of the receptors is a human donor in good health (CMV status not recorded). Some clones in this sample may be carry-over from other donors' samples.

There are a few counts of this clonotype. The V and J genes are TRBV5-1 and TRBJ1-2, with D possibly TRBD1 on 5 matching bases. This CDR3 comprises 15 residues. Trimming removed 0 bases at V and 7 bases at J, with 16 bases between. Germline loops: CDR1 SGHRS, CDR2 YFSETQ. CDR3 DNA: TGCGCCAGCAGCTTGGAAACCCGGGGCTCTAGTGGCTACACCTTC. Translated: CASSLETRGSSGYTF.

This clonotype was seen many times. This rearrangement joins TRBV28 to TRBJ2-7; 7 bases line up with TRBD1. Germline V gene data show CDR1 as MDHEN and CDR2 as SYDVKM. V lost 2 bases, J lost 2 bases, and 6 bases stayed unmatched. CDR3 length: 15 residues. The CDR3 loop reads CASSLQGVRPYEQYF. The CDR3 region has the DNA TGTGCCAGCAGTTTACAGGGGGTAAGACCCTACGAGCAGTACTTC.

The V gene is TRBV20-1, the J gene TRBJ2-5; 7 bases align to TRBD2. The CDR3 is 13 amino acids. J gave up 0 bases and V 5 bases, and 3 bases lay outside the gene matches. Germline CDR1 and CDR2: DFQATT and SNEGSKA (reference sequence). In DNA form, the CDR3 reads TGCAGTGCTTCCGGGACTAACCAAGAGACCCAGTACTTC. Translating it yields CSASGTNQETQYF.

The V call is TRBV28, the J call TRBJ1-2; no clear D gene. CDR1 MDHEN and CDR2 SYDVKM come from the germline V gene. This CDR3 region has 13 residues. Between the trimmed V and J ends, which lost 7 bases and 1 base, there was a span of 10 bases. The CDR3 DNA reads TGTGCCAGCACCCAAGACTTTAACTATGGCTACACCTTC. It specifies CASTQDFNYGYTF.

This sequence joins TRBV9 and TRBJ1-1; D perhaps matches TRBD1 (5 bases). The CDR3 has 15 residues. V was clipped by 0 bases and J by 4 bases, with 13 bases between them. Per the germline V gene, CDR1 is SGDLS and CDR2 is YYNGEE. The CDR3 DNA reads as TGTGCCAGCAGCGTAGCACGGGGGGAAGGCACTGAAGCTTTCTTT. Protein: CASSVARGEGTEAFF.